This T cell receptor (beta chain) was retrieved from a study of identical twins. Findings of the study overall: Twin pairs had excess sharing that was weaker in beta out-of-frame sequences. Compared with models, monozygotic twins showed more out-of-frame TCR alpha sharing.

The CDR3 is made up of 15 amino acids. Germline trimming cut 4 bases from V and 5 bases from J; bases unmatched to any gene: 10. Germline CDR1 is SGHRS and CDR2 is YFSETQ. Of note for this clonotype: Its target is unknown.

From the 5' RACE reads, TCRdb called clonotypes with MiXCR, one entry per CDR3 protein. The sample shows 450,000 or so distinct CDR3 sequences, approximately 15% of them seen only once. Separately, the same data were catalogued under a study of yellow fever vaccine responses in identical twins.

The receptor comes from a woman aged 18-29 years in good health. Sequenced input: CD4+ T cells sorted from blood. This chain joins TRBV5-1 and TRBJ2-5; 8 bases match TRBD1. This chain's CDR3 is CASSRPSDRVETQYF. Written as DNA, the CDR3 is TGCGCCAGCAGCAGACCCTCGGACAGGGTTGAGACCCAGTACTTC.